The rows below give T cell receptor beta chains drawn from one sample of a study of blood T cell repertoires in COVID-19. Some clones are missing from TCRdb's copy, which holds only in-frame ones; the method was immunoSEQ multiplex PCR. This table holds around 370,000 clones, around 89% found once. Input material: PBMCs or T cells enriched from blood (not recorded which). The source of these receptors is a woman aged 18-29 years who had recovered from COVID-19. Each CDR3 is given with its conserved first and last residue. Fields, in order: CDR3 DNA, CDR3 protein, J gene, D gene, clone size, V gene. The D gene is left open where the match is weak. Part of the rows lack a size; the others show once, few, many or a class for expanded clones.

TGCGCCAGCGGGTCAAGGACTAGCGTAAATGAGCAGTTCTTC	CASGSRTSVNEQFF	TRBJ2-1	TRBD2	once	TRBV23-1
TGTGCCAGCAGTGCCAGGGGCAATCAGCCCCAGCATTTT	CASSARGNQPQHF	TRBJ1-5	NA	NA	TRBV27
TGTGCCAGCAGTTTTGGCAGGGCCTACGAGCAGTACTTC	CASSFGRAYEQYF	TRBJ2-7	NA	NA	TRBV27
TGCGCCAGCAGCCTCGGAGTGAACACTGAAGCTTTCTTT	CASSLGVNTEAFF	TRBJ1-1	NA	NA	TRBV4-1
TGTGCCAGCAGAGGGGACAGGGACTTGAACACTGAAGCTTTCTTT	CASRGDRDLNTEAFF	TRBJ1-1	TRBD1	few	TRBV7-8
TGTGCCAGCAGCCCCACCGACAGGAACTATGGCTACACCTTC	CASSPTDRNYGYTF	TRBJ1-2	NA	NA	TRBV7-9
TGTGCCTGGAGTGTAGGACTAGCGGGAACCTACGAGCAGTACTTC	CAWSVGLAGTYEQYF	TRBJ2-7	TRBD2	NA	TRBV30
TGTGCCAGCAGCCATACTCCCCGCGGCACTGAAGCTTTCTTT	CASSHTPRGTEAFF	TRBJ1-1	NA	NA	TRBV14
TGTGCCAGTAGTGCCCTTCAGGGCGACACTGAAGCTTTCTTT	CASSALQGDTEAFF	TRBJ1-1	NA	NA	TRBV19
TGCGCCAGCAGCTTGAACAGGGATCAGCCCCAGCATTTT	CASSLNRDQPQHF	TRBJ1-5	NA	NA	TRBV5-1
TGTGCCAGCAGCGCTGGGACTTTCTACGAGCAGTACTTC	CASSAGTFYEQYF	TRBJ2-7	NA	NA	TRBV14
TGTGCCAGCAGCTTACCCCGGAGCGGGGCTCCCTACGAGCAGTACTTC	CASSLPRSGAPYEQYF	TRBJ2-7	TRBD2	NA	TRBV7-8
TGCGCCAGCAGCCAGGCCCCAGGGAGGACTAATGAAAAACTGTTTTTT	CASSQAPGRTNEKLFF	TRBJ1-4	NA	once	TRBV4-1
TGTGCCAGCAGTCCGACCCTACTAGCGGGGACCCAGTACTTC	CASSPTLLAGTQYF	TRBJ2-5	TRBD2	NA	TRBV6-5
TGTGCCAGCAGCACGGAGGTGGGGGGGAACGGCTACACCTTC	CASSTEVGGNGYTF	TRBJ1-2	NA	NA	TRBV21-1
TGTGCCAGCAGCTTCAGGGAGACCCAGTACTTC	CASSFRETQYF	TRBJ2-5	NA	NA	TRBV5-6
TGCAGTGCTACAACACCACAGTGGTTCTTC	CSATTPQWFF	TRBJ1-2	NA	many	TRBV20-1
TGTGCCAGCAGCGTGGGGGGACGGCTTTTGGACACTGAAGCTTTCTTT	CASSVGGRLLDTEAFF	TRBJ1-1	NA	NA	TRBV9
TGTGCCAGCAGTTACCCCGGACAGTCTCCCACCTTC	CASSYPGQSPTF	TRBJ1-2	NA	NA	TRBV6-6
TGCAGCGTTGAAGATCGTATTCAGGTGGGCTATGGCTACACCTTC	CSVEDRIQVGYGYTF	TRBJ1-2	NA	NA	TRBV29-1
TGTGCCAGCAGCCAAGCAGGGGGTCCTAACTATGGCTACACCTTC	CASSQAGGPNYGYTF	TRBJ1-2	TRBD1	once	TRBV4-2
TGTGCCAGTAGTATTTTTCTAGGAACCTACGAGCAGTACTTC	CASSIFLGTYEQYF	TRBJ2-7	NA	NA	TRBV19
TGTGCCAGAAGTTTCCCCGGAAAGATAGCGGGGGCTTGCTCCTACAATGAGCAGTTCTTC	CARSFPGKIAGACSYNEQFF	TRBJ2-1	TRBD2	NA	TRBV5-3
TGTGCCTGGAGTACTCGACAGGGAGGTAGAGATGGCTACACCTTC	CAWSTRQGGRDGYTF	TRBJ1-2	TRBD1	NA	TRBV30
TGTGCCATCAGTGGGGGACAGGAGAACACTGAAGCTTTCTTT	CAISGGQENTEAFF	TRBJ1-1	TRBD1	NA	TRBV10-3
TGTGCCAGCAGCCTTGACAGGGCAGCTTCACCCCTCCACTTT	CASSLDRAASPLHF	TRBJ1-6	TRBD1	NA	TRBV14
TGTGCCAGCAGGGACAGGCGGCAGCCCCAGCATTTT	CASRDRRQPQHF	TRBJ1-5	TRBD1	NA	TRBV6-5
TGTGCCAGTAGTATCGATGACAGGGACCAAGTTGAAGCTTTCTTT	CASSIDDRDQVEAFF	TRBJ1-1	TRBD1	NA	TRBV19
TGTGCCAGCAGCAGGGGGCTTACAAATCAGCCCCAGCATTTT	CASSRGLTNQPQHF	TRBJ1-5	TRBD1	NA	TRBV6-5
TGTGCCAGCCATTTACGGAACTTAGAGGGGGGGCAGCCCCAGCATTTT	CASHLRNLEGGQPQHF	TRBJ1-5	NA	NA	TRBV5-4
TGTGCCAGCAGCTTAGGGTACAGCCCCCACGAGCAGTACTTC	CASSLGYSPHEQYF	TRBJ2-7	NA	NA	TRBV7-9